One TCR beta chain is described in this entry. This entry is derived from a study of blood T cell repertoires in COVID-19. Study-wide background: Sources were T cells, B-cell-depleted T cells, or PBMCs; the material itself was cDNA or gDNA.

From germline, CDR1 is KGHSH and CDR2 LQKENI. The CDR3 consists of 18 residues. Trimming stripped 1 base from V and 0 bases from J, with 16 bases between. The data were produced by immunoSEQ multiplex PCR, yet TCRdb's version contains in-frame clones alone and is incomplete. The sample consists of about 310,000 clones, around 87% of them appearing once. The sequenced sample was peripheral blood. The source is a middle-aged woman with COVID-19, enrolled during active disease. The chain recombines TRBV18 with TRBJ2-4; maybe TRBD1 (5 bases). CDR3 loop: CASSPQNQGILAKNIQYF. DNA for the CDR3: TGTGCCAGCTCACCACAGAACCAGGGTATACTAGCCAAAAACATTCAGTACTTC.